These 30 T cell receptor beta chains were all obtained from the same sample, sequenced in a study of cytomegalovirus exposure and HLA in healthy donors. PCR used 60 Vbeta primers and 13 Jbeta primers. Libraries were prepared by immunoSEQ multiplex PCR; TCRdb keeps only in-frame clonotypes and omits some of them. The table records 100,000 or so clones, approximately 69% of them present only once. Material: PBMCs. These TCRs come from a man aged 30 to 45 in good health and CMV-seronegative.

This clone was observed a handful of times. The chain employs TRBV10-3 and TRBJ2-3, with TRBD2 matching 7 bases. The CDR3 extends over 20 amino acids. Germline values: CDR1 ENHRY, CDR2 SYGVKD. V trimming: 2 bases; J trimming: 1 base; junction bases outside the gene matches: 18. The DNA of the CDR3 is TGTGCCATCAGTGAGAGGGACTCTGAGGGAGGGATTTTCGGCACAGATACGCAGTATTTT. Amino acid sequence: CAISERDSEGGIFGTDTQYF.

This sequence joins TRBV30 and TRBJ1-2; weak D call: TRBD1 (6 bases). The CDR3 consists of 13 residues. The V end was cut by 3 bases, the J end by 3 bases, with 11 bases between. CDR1 is GTSNPN, CDR2 SVGIG, per germline (reference sequence). The CDR3 DNA follows: TGTGCCTGGAGCGGGGGGCCGGACTATGGCTACACCTTC. Encoded protein: CAWSGGPDYGYTF.

The V gene is TRBV19, the J gene TRBJ1-1; 7 bases are a match to TRBD1. The CDR3 covers 14 residues. The V and J ends lost 2 bases and 5 bases, in that order; junction bases with no gene match: 5. CDR1 is LNHDA and CDR2 is SQIVND in the germline V gene (reference sequence). The CDR3: CASSIQGVGTEAFF. The CDR3 region has the DNA TGTGCCAGTAGTATACAGGGGGTAGGGACTGAAGCTTTCTTT. Full variable domain (remainder filled in from reference TRBV19 and TRBJ1-1): DGGITQSPKYLFRKEGQNVTLSCEQNLNHDAMYWYRQDPGQGLRLIYYSQIVNDFQKGDIAEGYSVSREKKESFPLTVTSAQKNPTAFYLCASSIQGVGTEAFFGQGTRLTVV.

The rearrangement links TRBV7-2 to TRBJ2-1; 7 positions agree with TRBD2. The CDR3 sequence is 17 residues long. Germline assignment: CDR1 SGHTA and CDR2 FQGNSA. V lost 5 bases, J lost 3 bases, and 13 bases stayed unmatched. CDR3 in DNA: TGTGCCAGCAGCCCGACCAATCCCGGGACTAACTACAATGAGCAGTTCTTC. This sequence encodes CASSPTNPGTNYNEQFF.

This chain links TRBV9 with TRBJ2-7, with D possibly TRBD2 on 6 matching bases. The germline V gene encodes CDR1 SGDLS and CDR2 YYNGEE. Deletions cut 4 bases from V and 3 bases from J, with 11 bases between. The CDR3 has 13 amino acids. CDR3 loop: CASSPGLSYEQYF. As DNA, the CDR3 is TGTGCCAGCAGCCCGGGACTGAGCTACGAGCAGTACTTC.

Worth noting for this clone: The likely explanation is a read error, given a far larger clone one base away. The chain has TRBV7-2 and TRBJ2-5; 7 bases align to TRBD1. The assigned J gene may be wrong: the sequence end matches TRBJ2-7 better. CDR1 and CDR2 from the germline V gene are SGHTA and FQGNSA. This CDR3 spans 13 amino acids. CDR3 sequence reads: CASSQGQTYEQYF. The CDR3 DNA reads as TGTGCCAGCAGCCAGGGACAGACCTACGAGCAGTACTTC.

This CDR3 is CASSLLEQGSSRAFF. The CDR3 DNA sequence: TGTGCCAGCTCACTCCTCGAACAGGGGTCCAGCAGAGCTTTCTTT. The rearrangement links TRBV18 to TRBJ1-1; 7 bases fit TRBD1. The length of the CDR3 is 15 residues. V dropped 4 bases and J dropped 10; count of bases not matched to a gene: 15. CDR1 and CDR2 from the germline V gene are KGHSH and LQKENI.

This clone occurred once. The chain uses TRBV7-2 and TRBJ2-3, with TRBD2 matching 7 bases. Trimming took 2 bases from V and 8 from J; bases not matched to a gene: 13. The length of the CDR3 is 16 residues. Germline V lookup: CDR1 SGHTA, CDR2 FQGNSA. The CDR3 coding sequence is TGTGCCAGCAGCTTAAAGGCGGCGCGGGAGTCAGGTACGCAGTATTTT. This codes for CASSLKAARESGTQYF.

The chain links TRBV2 to TRBJ2-5; unclear D gene. The better agreement between TRBJ2-7 and the DNA end casts doubt on the J call. This CDR3 region has 13 residues. Germline V gives CDR1 SNHLY, CDR2 FYNNEI. CDR3 residues: CASSAGRLGEQYF. DNA for the CDR3: TGTGCCAGCAGTGCTGGCAGGCTCGGCGAGCAGTACTTC.

The V and J genes are TRBV7-3 and TRBJ2-1; TRBD2 agrees at 13 bases. V dropped 5 bases and J dropped 6; count of bases not matched to a gene: 7. This CDR3 spans 16 amino acids. Germline V gives CDR1 SGHTA, CDR2 FQGTGA. The CDR3 protein is CASSPRGTSGANEQFF. CDR3 bases: TGTGCCAGCAGCCCAAGGGGGACTAGCGGGGCCAATGAGCAGTTCTTC.

The V and J genes are TRBV5-6 and TRBJ2-5; possible D gene TRBD2, 6 bases. This CDR3 has 13 residues. CDR1 is SGHDT, CDR2 YYEEEE, per germline. Trimming took 1 base from V and 5 from J, leaving 9 bases between them. The CDR3 bases are TGTGCCAGCAGCTTGACGAGCGGGGAGACCCAGTACTTC. Its protein product is CASSLTSGETQYF.

This sequence joins TRBV6-4 and TRBJ2-3; D possibly corresponds to TRBD1 (6 bases). With 5 bases removed from V and 1 base from J, the gap between germline ends came to 16 bases. Germline V gene sequence: CDR1 MRHNA, CDR2 SNTAGT. The CDR3 totals 16 residues. CDR3: CASSREQGSGTDTQYF. The CDR3 bases are TGTGCCAGCAGTCGCGAACAGGGTTCCGGCACAGATACGCAGTATTTT.

This clone has only a few counts. This rearrangement joins TRBV19 to TRBJ2-1; D might be TRBD1 (5 bases). This CDR3 is 14 amino acids long. CDR1 and CDR2 (germline): LNHDA, SQIVND (reference sequence). Between the trimmed V and J ends, which lost 7 bases and 9 bases, there was a span of 19 bases. CDR3 coding DNA: TGTGCCAGTAACCCTTGGCAGGGCCGGGCTGAGCAGTTCTTC. Protein product: CASNPWQGRAEQFF.

The chain uses TRBV6-6 and TRBJ2-1, with TRBD1 matching 9 bases. CDR3 length: 16 residues. The V gene's germline CDR1 is MNHNY and CDR2 SVGAGI (reference sequence). V was pared by 2 bases and J by 6 bases, with 8 bases of the junction left unmatched. The CDR3 coding sequence is TGTGCCAGCAGTTACCCTTCCGGGACAGGGTCCAATGAGCAGTTCTTC. Its protein is CASSYPSGTGSNEQFF.

This clone was detected only once. At one boundary the junction diverges from the germline segment, which might be a read error. The J gene is TRBJ2-5, the V gene TRBV7-9; 9 bases line up with TRBD1. CDR1 is SEHNR and CDR2 is FQNEAQ in the germline V gene (reference sequence). The CDR3 is 14 residues long. The CDR3 sequence: CSSSLGGQGETQYF. DNA for the CDR3: TGTTCCAGCAGCTTAGGGGGACAGGGAGAGACCCAGTACTTC.

This clone was recorded a few times. Other DNA sequences in this sample translate to the same CDR3. The J gene is TRBJ2-2, the V gene TRBV29-1, with TRBD2 matching 13 bases. The V and J ends lost 6 bases and 0 bases, in that order; junction bases with no gene match: 4. This CDR3 has 16 amino acids. CDR1 SQVTM and CDR2 ANQGSEA come from the germline V gene. The chain's CDR3 is CSVLGLAGANTGELFF. DNA of the CDR3: TGCAGCGTCCTCGGACTAGCGGGAGCGAACACCGGGGAGCTGTTTTTT.

CDR3 DNA: TGCGCCAGCAGTCCGTCAACAGGGGACTACGAGCAGTACTTC. It translates to CASSPSTGDYEQYF. V is TRBV5-1 and J is TRBJ2-7; 7 bases align to TRBD1. Germline loops: CDR1 SGHRS, CDR2 YFSETQ. The V gene end was trimmed by 5 bases and the J gene end by 3 bases; junction bases not matched to a gene: 8. This CDR3 is built from 14 residues.

The V call is TRBV11-2, the J call TRBJ2-7; 8 bases align to TRBD2. The CDR3 extends over 15 amino acids. The V and J ends lost 0 bases and 3 bases, in that order; junction bases with no gene match: 4. Germline CDR1 reads SGHAT; CDR2 reads FQNNGV. The CDR3 here is CASSLERGGGYEQYF. The CDR3 bases are TGTGCCAGCAGCTTAGAACGGGGGGGTGGCTACGAGCAGTACTTC.

The chain links TRBV6-5 to TRBJ2-1; tentative D call: TRBD2 (6 bases). This CDR3 has 15 amino acids. V was clipped by 6 bases and J by 0 bases, with 12 bases between them. Germline CDR1 MNHEY, CDR2 SVGAGI. CDR3 in DNA: TGTGCCAGCAGCGTGACTAGAAACTCCTACAATGAGCAGTTCTTC. It encodes CASSVTRNSYNEQFF.

This clone appeared a few times. The CDR3 loop is CASRMITGGAYGYTF. The CDR3 region has the DNA TGTGCCAGCAGAATGATCACAGGGGGCGCGTATGGCTACACCTTC. The chain employs TRBV28 and TRBJ1-2; the match to TRBD1 covers 9 bases. The germline V gene has CDR1 MDHEN and CDR2 SYDVKM. The CDR3 is 15 residues long. V gave up 6 bases and J gave up 5 bases; unmatched junction bases: 10.

The J gene is TRBJ2-5, the V gene TRBV5-1; 8 bases match TRBD2. Germline loops: CDR1 SGHRS, CDR2 YFSETQ. V shed 4 bases, J shed 6 bases, and the junction held 8 bases outside the gene matches. The CDR3 totals 14 residues. This CDR3 is CASSQLAAPKTQYF. The CDR3 DNA follows: TGCGCCAGCAGCCAACTAGCGGCCCCAAAGACCCAGTACTTC.

This rearrangement joins TRBV28 to TRBJ1-4, with D possibly matching TRBD1 (6 bases). The CDR3 is 16 residues long. V lost 6 bases to trimming and J lost 0 bases, with 14 bases between them. Germline V CDR1 and CDR2: MDHEN, SYDVKM. Written as DNA, the CDR3 is TGTGCCAGCAGCGCGCCCAGGGGAACAACTAATGAAAAACTGTTTTTT. Protein product: CASSAPRGTTNEKLFF.

This clone occurred a few times. The V call is TRBV27, the J call TRBJ2-1; 10 positions agree with TRBD2. Germline V lookup: CDR1 MNHEY, CDR2 SMNVEV (reference sequence). V shed 6 bases and J 5 bases; nucleotides not matched to a gene: 4. The CDR3 loop spans 14 amino acids. CDR3 nucleotides: TGTGCCAGCAGAGCGGGAGGGGTTAACAATGAGCAGTTCTTC. This translates into CASRAGGVNNEQFF.

The chain uses TRBV9 and TRBJ2-1; 9 positions agree with TRBD2. CDR1 and CDR2 from the germline V gene are SGDLS and YYNGEE. Germline trimming cut 0 bases from V and 7 bases from J; bases unmatched to any gene: 5. The CDR3 covers 15 residues. CDR3 coding DNA: TGTGCCAGCAGCGTAGGGGGTAGCGGGAGAAATGAGCAGTTCTTC. Amino acid sequence: CASSVGGSGRNEQFF. The full variable domain, in which reference TRBV9 and TRBJ2-1 provide the parts outside the CDR3, is DSGVTQTPKHLITATGQRVTLRCSPRSGDLSVYWYQQSLDQGLQFLIQYYNGEERAKGNILERFSAQQFPDLHSELNLSSLELGDSALYFCASSVGGSGRNEQFFGPGTRLTVL.

The V and J genes are TRBV9 and TRBJ2-3, with 8 bases aligning to TRBD1. The V gene's germline CDR1 is SGDLS and CDR2 YYNGEE. After removal of 0 bases from V and 3 bases from J, the junction contained 12 bases not matched to a gene. CDR3 size: 18 residues. CDR3 DNA: TGTGCCAGCAGCGTAGCAGGGGGCGGTGCGCCTCTAACAGATACGCAGTATTTT. Its translation is CASSVAGGGAPLTDTQYF.

CDR3 protein: CASRTVGADTEAFF. Written as DNA, the CDR3 is TGTGCCAGCAGGACAGTTGGGGCGGACACTGAAGCTTTCTTT. The chain couples TRBV19 to TRBJ1-1; D perhaps matches TRBD1 (6 bases). CDR3 length: 14 amino acids. V was clipped by 9 bases and J by 3 bases, with 17 bases between them. Germline V gives CDR1 LNHDA, CDR2 SQIVND (reference sequence).

The chain employs TRBV11-3 and TRBJ2-3; D possibly corresponds to TRBD1 (6 bases). Deletions cut 5 bases from V and 3 bases from J, with 21 bases between. Germline CDR1 and CDR2: SGHNT and YENEEA. The CDR3 is 17 amino acids. The CDR3 protein is CASSPSTGLGETDTQYF. As DNA, the CDR3 is TGTGCCAGCAGCCCTTCGACAGGATTGGGGGAGACAGATACGCAGTATTTT.

This rearrangement joins TRBV7-6 to TRBJ1-5, with a possible D match to TRBD1 (6 bases). The CDR3 is 16 residues long. V dropped 1 base and J dropped 6 bases, with 16 bases sitting between them. Germline assignment: CDR1 SGHVS and CDR2 FNYEAQ. The CDR3 here is CASSLEAGQGSQPQHF. The CDR3 DNA reads as TGTGCCAGCAGCTTAGAGGCAGGGCAGGGGAGTCAGCCCCAGCATTTT.

The sample holds one count of this clone. This chain uses TRBV19 with TRBJ1-6; 8 nucleotides line up with TRBD1. Trimming at V came to 3 bases and at J to 7 bases, leaving 8 bases not matched to a gene. Germline V gene sequence: CDR1 LNHDA, CDR2 SQIVND (reference sequence). CDR3 size: 16 residues. CDR3 residues: CASSITRTGYNSPLHF. For the CDR3, the DNA is TGTGCCAGTAGTATTACTCGGACAGGGTACAATTCACCCCTCCACTTT. The full variable domain, rest sourced from reference TRBV19 and TRBJ1-6, is DGGITQSPKYLFRKEGQNVTLSCEQNLNHDAMYWYRQDPGQGLRLIYYSQIVNDFQKGDIAEGYSVSREKKESFPLTVTSAQKNPTAFYLCASSITRTGYNSPLHFGNGTRLTVT.

V gene TRBV30 combines with J gene TRBJ1-4, with TRBD1 matching over 9 bases. The V and J ends lost 5 bases and 5 bases, in that order; junction bases with no gene match: 3. Germline V lookup: CDR1 GTSNPN, CDR2 SVGIG (reference sequence). CDR3 size: 13 residues. DNA of the CDR3: TGTGCCTGGGGGGGGACAGGGAATGAAAAACTGTTTTTT. Amino acids: CAWGGTGNEKLFF.